Presented here are 20 T cell receptor beta chains from one specimen sequenced in a study of technical replicates of blood from a few donors. Profiled with immunoSEQ multiplex PCR; TCRdb holds only in-frame clones, not every one. The sample records over 70,000 clones, 85% to 95% being singletons. Specimen: T cells isolated from PBMCs. These receptors all stem from a human donor in good health.

The rearrangement joins TRBV9 to TRBJ2-3; 10 positions agree with TRBD2. The V gene end was trimmed by 3 bases and the J gene end by 6 bases; junction bases not matched to a gene: 10. This CDR3 region has 16 residues. CDR1 is SGDLS, CDR2 YYNGEE, per germline. The DNA of the CDR3 is TGTGCCAGCAGCGGGAGCGGGAGGGCCCCTCGGGATACGCAGTATTTT. Encoded protein: CASSGSGRAPRDTQYF. Full variable domain (rest looked up from reference TRBV9 and TRBJ2-3): DSGVTQTPKHLITATGQRVTLRCSPRSGDLSVYWYQQSLDQGLQFLIQYYNGEERAKGNILERFSAQQFPDLHSELNLSSLELGDSALYFCASSGSGRAPRDTQYFGPGTRLTVL.

V is TRBV11-3 and J is TRBJ1-1; maybe TRBD1 (5 bases). V shed 3 bases and J shed 1 base, with 6 bases lying between them. CDR1 is SGHNT and CDR2 is YENEEA in the germline V gene. The CDR3 has 13 residues. CDR3 residues: CASSLGGNTEAFF. In DNA, the CDR3 is TGTGCCAGCAGCTTGGGGGGGAACACTGAAGCTTTCTTT.

In its sample, this clone was seen a few times. One end of the junction is discordant with germline, which a read error may explain. CDR3 coding DNA: TGTGCTAGCAGCTTAGAAGTAGCGGGGGTCACGGGGTTTTACAATGAGCAGTTCTTC. This gives the protein CASSLEVAGVTGFYNEQFF. J is TRBJ2-1 and V is TRBV7-7; TRBD2 matches at 9 bases. Per the germline V gene, CDR1 is SSHAT and CDR2 is FNYEAQ (reference sequence). The CDR3 loop spans 19 amino acids.

The chain is built from TRBV2 and TRBJ1-2, with a possible D match to TRBD1 (6 bases). Looked up from germline, CDR1 is SNHLY and CDR2 is FYNNEI. The V gene lost 8 bases and the J gene lost 2 bases, with 18 bases spanning the gap. CDR3 length: 15 residues. The CDR3 bases are TGTGCCAGCCGCACCCTACAGGGCCCAAACTATGGCTACACCTTC. Its protein product is CASRTLQGPNYGYTF.

This chain joins TRBV19 and TRBJ1-1; D gene ambiguous. Per germline, CDR1 LNHDA and CDR2 SQIVND (reference sequence). Between the trimmed V and J ends, which lost 7 bases and 5 bases, there was a span of 17 bases. The CDR3 is 14 amino acids. CDR3 sequence reads: CASNQRERVTEAFF. DNA for the CDR3: TGTGCCAGTAATCAGAGGGAAAGAGTAACTGAAGCTTTCTTT.

This clone was observed once. The chain uses TRBV10-3 and TRBJ2-7; possibly TRBD1 for D (6 bases). Trimming took 6 bases from V and 3 from J, leaving 15 bases between them. Per the germline V gene, CDR1 is ENHRY and CDR2 is SYGVKD. This CDR3 spans 14 amino acids. CDR3 in amino acids: CAIRGDTPDYEQYF. The CDR3, as DNA: TGTGCCATCAGGGGGGACACACCCGACTACGAGCAGTACTTC.

The chain is built from TRBV28 and TRBJ1-5; TRBD1 might be the D (6 bases). V was trimmed by 8 bases and J by 1 base, leaving 12 bases between them. Per germline, CDR1 MDHEN and CDR2 SYDVKM. The length of the CDR3 is 14 residues. CDR3 in amino acids: CASLRGWSNQPQHF. The CDR3, as DNA: TGTGCCAGCCTCAGGGGATGGAGCAATCAGCCCCAGCATTTT.

The rearrangement links TRBV28 to TRBJ2-1; 15 positions agree with TRBD2. This CDR3 has 15 residues. Germline loops: CDR1 MDHEN, CDR2 SYDVKM. V lost 5 bases to trimming and J lost 7 bases; unmatched junction nucleotides: 3. The DNA for the CDR3 is TGTGCCAGCAGTCCGGGACTAGCGGGAGGTAATGAGCAGTTCTTC. This encodes CASSPGLAGGNEQFF.

The chain has TRBV7-8 and TRBJ1-2; 9 bases match TRBD1. This CDR3 has 15 amino acids. J gave up 6 bases and V 4 bases, and 9 bases lay outside the gene matches. CDR1 is SGHVS, CDR2 FQNEAQ, per germline. The CDR3 DNA reads TGTGCCAGCAGCTCCCCCGGACAGGGGAAGGATGGCTACACCTTC. Its translation is CASSSPGQGKDGYTF.

CDR3 nucleotide sequence: TGTGCCTGGAGTCCAGCGAGCTCCTACAATGAGCAGTTCTTC. This gives the protein CAWSPASSYNEQFF. V usage is TRBV30 and J usage is TRBJ2-1; D gene unclear. The V gene's germline CDR1 is GTSNPN and CDR2 SVGIG (reference sequence). V was trimmed by 2 bases and J by 0 bases, leaving 8 bases between them. The CDR3 consists of 14 residues.

The chain links TRBV10-3 to TRBJ2-5; 8 bases are a match to TRBD1. This CDR3 contains 16 residues. CDR1 ENHRY and CDR2 SYGVKD come from the germline V gene. Trimming cost V 0 bases and J 4 bases; bases outside gene matches: 7. CDR3 region: CAISESHFTGGETQYF. The CDR3, as DNA: TGTGCCATCAGTGAGTCGCATTTTACAGGGGGAGAGACCCAGTACTTC.

This chain links TRBV11-3 with TRBJ1-4; D might be TRBD1 (6 bases). The CDR3 length is 19 residues. Germline V gene lookup returns CDR1 SGHNT and CDR2 YENEEA. V lost 4 bases and J lost 3, with 24 bases in between. Written as DNA, the CDR3 is TGTGCCAGCAGCTCTGTGTGGGACATTCATCCGGAGTCTAATGAAAAACTGTTTTTT. This encodes CASSSVWDIHPESNEKLFF.

The chain uses TRBV28 and TRBJ2-7; 9 bases agree with TRBD1. V lost 2 bases, J lost 1 base, and 6 bases stayed unmatched. The germline V gene encodes CDR1 MDHEN and CDR2 SYDVKM. The CDR3 is 16 residues long. In DNA, the CDR3 is TGTGCCAGCAGTTTACCAAGGACAGGGGCTTCCTACGAGCAGTACTTC. Translation gives CASSLPRTGASYEQYF.

V usage is TRBV10-3 and J usage is TRBJ1-1; possible D gene TRBD1, 6 bases. V was trimmed by 1 base and J by 1 base, leaving 7 bases between them. The germline gives CDR1 ENHRY, CDR2 SYGVKD. The CDR3 runs 14 residues. The CDR3 is CAISELGQNTEAFF. The CDR3 DNA reads TGTGCCATCAGTGAGTTGGGACAGAACACTGAAGCTTTCTTT.

The CDR3 is CASSPNARAEAFF. In nucleotides, the CDR3 is TGTGCCAGCAGCCCCAATGCGCGGGCTGAAGCTTTCTTT. This sequence joins TRBV7-9 and TRBJ1-1; D uncertain. The germline gives CDR1 SEHNR, CDR2 FQNEAQ (reference sequence). Deletions cut 5 bases from V and 6 bases from J, with 13 bases between. This CDR3 has 13 amino acids.

V and J are TRBV7-9 and TRBJ2-7; 8 positions match TRBD2. CDR3 length: 15 amino acids. Germline values: CDR1 SEHNR, CDR2 FQNEAQ (reference sequence). Trimming cost V 5 bases and J 5 bases; bases outside gene matches: 11. The CDR3 loop is CASSPPEREIHEQYF. CDR3 sequence (DNA): TGTGCCAGCAGCCCCCCAGAGCGGGAGATTCACGAGCAGTACTTC. Together with reference TRBV7-9 and TRBJ2-7, the CDR3 gives the full variable domain: DTGVSQNPRHKITKRGQNVTFRCDPISEHNRLYWYRQTLGQGPEFLTYFQNEAQLEKSRLLSDRFSAERPKGSFSTLEIQRTEQGDSAMYLCASSPPEREIHEQYFGPGTRLTVT.

This clone was seen just once. This rearrangement joins TRBV5-1 to TRBJ1-2, with D perhaps TRBD1 (5 bases). V lost 4 bases and J 5 bases, leaving 12 bases between the germline ends. The CDR3 is made up of 13 amino acids. Germline V gene sequence: CDR1 SGHRS, CDR2 YFSETQ. DNA of the CDR3: TGCGCCAGCAGCCCACAGGCCAAGTATGGCTACACCTTC. Protein sequence: CASSPQAKYGYTF.

CDR3 DNA: TGTGCCAGTACCTCGGGAGCAGCAGCCTACAATGAGCAGTTCTTC. Translation: CASTSGAAAYNEQFF. The rearrangement joins TRBV19 to TRBJ2-1; D may be TRBD2 (6 bases). With 7 bases removed from V and 2 bases from J, the gap between germline ends came to 15 bases. Germline CDR1 reads LNHDA; CDR2 reads SQIVND (reference sequence). The CDR3 has 15 residues.

The chain uses TRBV30 and TRBJ2-6; TRBD1 matches 7 bases. CDR1 is GTSNPN, CDR2 SVGIG, per germline (reference sequence). The junction had 3 bases not matched to a gene; V was cut back by 2 bases and J by 2 bases. The CDR3 consists of 15 residues. The CDR3 nucleotides read TGTGCCTGGAGTAGAGGGGGCACTGGGGCCAACGTCCTGACTTTC. The encoded protein is CAWSRGGTGANVLTF.

This chain connects TRBV7-2 to TRBJ1-1; D is uncertain. Germline loops: CDR1 SGHTA, CDR2 FQGNSA. The CDR3 spans 14 residues. V dropped 5 bases and J dropped 3 bases, with 13 bases sitting between them. This chain's CDR3 is CASSLYGVDTEAFF. DNA of the CDR3: TGTGCCAGCAGCCTCTACGGGGTTGACACTGAAGCTTTCTTT.